Listed here is a single T cell receptor beta chain. What it binds is unknown. The data were taken from a study of CD4+ T cells in melanoma. The study, taken as a whole, reports: Reportedly, melanoma neoantigen-specific CD4+ T cells showed varied differentiation states. A reported correlation linked neoantigen-specific CD4+ T cells to CD8+, macrophage and B cell function.

Germline V CDR1 and CDR2: SGHNT, YYREEE (reference sequence). The CDR3 totals 15 residues. The V end was cut by 1 base, the J end by 4 bases, with 14 bases between. Clones were sequenced by immunoSEQ multiplex PCR, and TCRdb holds only the in-frame ones, with some missing. The table has about 140,000 clones, over 90% seen once. This receptor was obtained from a human donor with melanoma. The chain links TRBV5-4 to TRBJ2-5, with a possible D match to TRBD1 (6 bases). This CDR3 is CASSLRQGRIETQYF. The CDR3 DNA sequence: TGTGCCAGCAGCTTGAGGCAGGGGCGGATAGAGACCCAGTACTTC.